These 16 T cell receptor beta chains were all obtained from the same sample, sequenced in a study of blood T cell repertoires in COVID-19. Clones were sequenced by immunoSEQ multiplex PCR, and TCRdb holds only the in-frame ones, with some missing. The data show hundreds of thousands of clones, more than 70% seen once. Material for sequencing was peripheral blood. The source is a woman between 50 and 59 years old with acute or convalescent COVID-19.

The chain recombines TRBV5-4 with TRBJ1-4; D is ambiguous. The CDR3 loop spans 14 amino acids. CDR1 is SGHNT, CDR2 YYREEE, per germline (reference sequence). Trimming stripped 0 bases from V and 6 bases from J, with 9 bases between. CDR3 region: CASSLEADDEKLFF. CDR3 DNA: TGTGCCAGCAGCTTGGAAGCGGACGATGAAAAACTGTTTTTT.

This clone was counted between two and nine times. The J gene is TRBJ2-7, the V gene TRBV5-6; 10 positions agree with TRBD2. Germline V CDR1 and CDR2: SGHDT, YYEEEE. This CDR3 comprises 13 residues. V shed 5 bases, J shed 11 bases, and the junction held 10 bases outside the gene matches. The DNA for the CDR3 is TGTGCCAGCAGAATACTAGCGGGATCCGGGGAGTACTTC. Residues: CASRILAGSGEYF.

V is TRBV28 and J is TRBJ1-3; D is perhaps TRBD1 (6 bases). The germline CDR1 and CDR2 sequences are MDHEN and SYDVKM. This CDR3 region has 15 residues. Trimming took 4 bases from V and 0 from J, leaving 10 bases between them. The CDR3 region has the DNA TGTGCCAGCAGTTCCACAGGGTTCTCTGGAAACACCATATATTTT. Translation gives CASSSTGFSGNTIYF.

CDR3 in amino acids: CASRPAGGNEQYF. For the CDR3, the DNA is TGTGCCAGCAGACCGGCGGGGGGCAACGAGCAGTACTTC. The chain is built from TRBV7-6 and TRBJ2-7; 8 nucleotides match TRBD2. Germline V lookup: CDR1 SGHVS, CDR2 FNYEAQ. This CDR3 has 13 amino acids. After removal of 6 bases from V and 5 bases from J, the junction contained 6 bases not matched to a gene.

The V gene is TRBV3-1 (or the pseudogene TRBV3-2), the J gene TRBJ2-7, with 15 bases matching TRBD2. The V gene end was trimmed by 0 bases and the J gene end by 2 bases; junction bases not matched to a gene: 5. This CDR3 has 18 amino acids. CDR1 and CDR2 (germline): LGHDT, YNNKEL (reference sequence). In nucleotides, the CDR3 is TGTGCCAGCAGCCAAGAAGGGACTAGCGGGAGGCCAGCCTACGAGCAGTACTTC. Translation gives CASSQEGTSGRPAYEQYF.

The chain uses TRBV5-1 and TRBJ1-2; 7 bases agree with TRBD1. In germline, CDR1 is SGHRS, CDR2 YFSETQ. J lost 4 bases, V lost 5 bases, and 8 bases had no gene match. CDR3 length equals 14 residues. DNA for the CDR3: TGCGCCAGCAGACCTGGCGGACAGGTCTATGGCTACACCTTC. This translates into CASRPGGQVYGYTF.

This clone was observed a single time. The chain carries TRBV28 and TRBJ2-2, with TRBD2 identical over 10 bases. Germline V gene lookup returns CDR1 MDHEN and CDR2 SYDVKM. V dropped 4 bases and J dropped 7; count of bases not matched to a gene: 3. The length of the CDR3 is 14 residues. The CDR3 coding sequence is TGTGCCAGCAGTTCCGGACTAGCGGTCGGGGAGCTGTTTTTT. Amino acid sequence: CASSSGLAVGELFF. Full variable domain (rest looked up from reference TRBV28 and TRBJ2-2): DVKVTQSSRYLVKRTGEKVFLECVQDMDHENMFWYRQDPGLGLRLIYFSYDVKMKEKGDIPEGYSVSREKKERFSLILESASTNQTSMYLCASSSGLAVGELFFGEGSRLTVL.

V is TRBV11-2 and J is TRBJ1-1; a weak D match, TRBD1 (5 bases). CDR1 and CDR2 from the germline V gene are SGHAT and FQNNGV. V lost 4 bases and J lost 0, with 15 bases in between. CDR3 length: 16 amino acids. The CDR3 loop reads CASSSGLTFMNTEAFF. CDR3 nucleotide sequence: TGTGCCAGCAGCTCGGGACTGACGTTCATGAACACTGAAGCTTTCTTT.

In its sample, this clone was seen once. The V call is TRBV4-2, the J call TRBJ2-7; 13 bases align to TRBD2. Germline CDR1 is LGHNA and CDR2 is YNFKEQ. CDR3 length: 15 amino acids. J lost 4 bases, V lost 1 base, and 1 base had no gene match. The CDR3 spells CASSQGTSGRYEQYF. CDR3 DNA sequence: TGTGCCAGCAGCCAAGGGACTAGCGGGAGATACGAGCAGTACTTC.

The V gene is TRBV7-9, the J gene TRBJ2-5; 9 nucleotides match TRBD1. J lost 5 bases, V lost 4 bases, and 5 bases had no gene match. There are 14 residues in the CDR3. Germline V lookup: CDR1 SEHNR, CDR2 FQNEAQ (reference sequence). The CDR3 is CASSSTGGWETQYF. CDR3 nucleotide sequence: TGTGCCAGCAGCTCAACAGGGGGCTGGGAGACCCAGTACTTC.

The chain combines TRBV4-2 with TRBJ2-2; 7 nucleotides agree with TRBD2. CDR3 size: 17 residues. Unmatched junction bases numbered 10, after V lost 6 bases and J lost 0 bases. Germline V lookup: CDR1 LGHNA, CDR2 YNFKEQ. The CDR3 reads CASSLSRSGTNTGELFF. In DNA, the CDR3 is TGTGCCAGCAGTCTTTCGCGGAGCGGGACGAACACCGGGGAGCTGTTTTTT.

The V gene is TRBV11-2, the J gene TRBJ2-4; D remains ambiguous. V was shortened by 5 bases and J by 2 bases, with 13 bases between the two germline ends. The CDR3 covers 15 residues. The germline CDR1 and CDR2 sequences are SGHAT and FQNNGV. Here the CDR3 reads CASSRQAGSKNIQYF. The CDR3 DNA sequence: TGTGCCAGCAGCCGACAAGCTGGGTCCAAAAACATTCAGTACTTC.

The chain recombines TRBV12-3 or TRBV12-4 with TRBJ1-1; D unclear. CDR3 length equals 13 residues. The V end was cut by 3 bases, the J end by 0 bases, with 5 bases between. The CDR3 sequence: CASSFALNTEAFF. For the CDR3, the DNA is TGTGCCAGCAGTTTTGCGTTGAACACTGAAGCTTTCTTT.

The V call is TRBV7-6, the J call TRBJ1-5; possibly TRBD1 for D (6 bases). With 2 bases removed from V and 7 bases from J, the gap between germline ends came to 15 bases. In germline, CDR1 is SGHVS, CDR2 FNYEAQ. This CDR3 is built from 15 residues. The CDR3 nucleotides read TGTGCCAGCAGCTTATGGCTGGGGGCGGACCAGCCCCAGCATTTT. This sequence encodes CASSLWLGADQPQHF.

The chain combines TRBV19 with TRBJ1-4; D unclear. The V gene lost 11 bases and the J gene lost 8 bases, with 21 bases spanning the gap. Germline assignment: CDR1 LNHDA and CDR2 SQIVND (reference sequence). This CDR3 contains 14 residues. The CDR3 reads CASTRVAEGEKLFF. CDR3 sequence (DNA): TGTGCCTCTACCCGGGTCGCGGAAGGAGAAAAACTGTTTTTT.

The V call is TRBV7-6, the J call TRBJ2-2, with TRBD2 matching over 10 bases. Germline trimming cut 2 bases from V and 5 bases from J; bases unmatched to any gene: 8. The CDR3 runs to 17 residues. Germline V gene data show CDR1 as SGHVS and CDR2 as FNYEAQ. CDR3 nucleotide sequence: TGTGCCAGCAGCTTATTTGCTAGCGGGAGATCTACCGGGGAGCTGTTTTTT. Protein sequence: CASSLFASGRSTGELFF.